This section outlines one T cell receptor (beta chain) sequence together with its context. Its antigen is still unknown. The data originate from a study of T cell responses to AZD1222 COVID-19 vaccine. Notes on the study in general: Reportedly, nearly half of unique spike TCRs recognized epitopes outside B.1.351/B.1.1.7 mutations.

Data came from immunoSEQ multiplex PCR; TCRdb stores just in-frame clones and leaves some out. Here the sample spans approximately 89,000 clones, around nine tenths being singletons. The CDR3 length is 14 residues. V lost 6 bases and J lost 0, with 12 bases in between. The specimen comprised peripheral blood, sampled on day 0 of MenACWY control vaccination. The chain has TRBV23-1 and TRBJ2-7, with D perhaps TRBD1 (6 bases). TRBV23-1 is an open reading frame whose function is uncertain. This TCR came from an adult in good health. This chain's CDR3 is CASRQGWISYEQYF. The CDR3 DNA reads TGCGCCAGCAGGCAGGGGTGGATCTCCTACGAGCAGTACTTC.